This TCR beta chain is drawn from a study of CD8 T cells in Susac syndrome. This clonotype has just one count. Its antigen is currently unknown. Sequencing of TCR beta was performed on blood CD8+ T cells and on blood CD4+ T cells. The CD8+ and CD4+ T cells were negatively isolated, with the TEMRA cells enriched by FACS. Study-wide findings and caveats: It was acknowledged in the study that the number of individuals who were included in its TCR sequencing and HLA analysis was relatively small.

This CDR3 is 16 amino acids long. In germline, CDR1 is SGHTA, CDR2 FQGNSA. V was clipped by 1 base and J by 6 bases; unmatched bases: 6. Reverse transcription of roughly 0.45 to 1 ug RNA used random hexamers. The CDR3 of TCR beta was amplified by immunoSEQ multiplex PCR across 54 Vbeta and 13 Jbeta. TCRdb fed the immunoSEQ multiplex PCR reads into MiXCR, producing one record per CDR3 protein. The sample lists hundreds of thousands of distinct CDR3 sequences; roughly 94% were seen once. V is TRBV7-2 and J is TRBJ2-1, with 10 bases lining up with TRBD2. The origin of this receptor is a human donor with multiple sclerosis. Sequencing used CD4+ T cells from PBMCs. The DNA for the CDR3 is TGTGCCAGCAGCTTAGTCAGCGGGGGGGTCTCCAATGAGCAGTTCTTC. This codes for CASSLVSGGVSNEQFF.